The 14 T cell receptor beta chains in this list originate from one sample, sequenced in a study of blood T cell repertoires in COVID-19. The assay was immunoSEQ multiplex PCR, and TCRdb's table has in-frame clones only and misses some. The sample has about 210,000 clones; more than 85% are singletons. Sequencing was performed on peripheral blood. The receptors stem from a middle-aged man with acute or convalescent COVID-19.

This chain links TRBV9 with TRBJ2-1, with 8 bases identical to TRBD2. V shed 1 base, J shed 2 bases, and the junction held 8 bases outside the gene matches. This CDR3 has 17 residues. Germline CDR1 reads SGDLS; CDR2 reads YYNGEE. The CDR3 reads CASSVTKRESPYNEQFF. The CDR3 nucleotides read TGTGCCAGCAGCGTAACAAAGCGGGAGAGTCCCTACAATGAGCAGTTCTTC.

This clone has a single count. The V gene is TRBV7-9, the J gene TRBJ2-1; TRBD2 agrees at 10 bases. The trim removed 4 bases at V and 7 bases at J, leaving 7 bases unmatched. In germline, CDR1 is SEHNR, CDR2 FQNEAQ (reference sequence). The CDR3 is 15 amino acids. The CDR3 DNA reads TGTGCCAGCAGCTCTCTAGCGGGAGTGGGAAATGAGCAGTTCTTC. It specifies CASSSLAGVGNEQFF.

J is TRBJ2-3 and V is TRBV4-3, with TRBD2 matching over 11 bases. CDR3 size: 15 residues. CDR1 is LGHNA and CDR2 is YSLEER in the germline V gene. The J segment lost 6 bases and the V segment lost 3 bases, leaving 5 bases of the junction unmatched. CDR3 residues: CASSHSGLAADTQYF. CDR3 in DNA: TGCGCCAGCAGCCACTCGGGACTAGCGGCGGATACGCAGTATTTT.

The CDR3 spells CASSVPGRGNTIYF. For the CDR3, the DNA is TGTGCCAGCAGCGTCCCGGGGAGGGGAAACACCATATATTTT. The chain uses TRBV28 and TRBJ1-3; D unresolved. The CDR3 runs to 14 residues. CDR1 and CDR2 (germline): MDHEN, SYDVKM. The germline V and J ends were trimmed by 6 bases and 4 bases, with 13 bases remaining between them.

Details on this clone: Its ends do not fully match the called genes, so a read error is possible. The rearrangement uses TRBV24-1 and TRBJ2-2, with 9 positions matching TRBD1. CDR1 and CDR2 from the germline V gene are KGHDR and SFDVKD. This CDR3 contains 15 residues. CDR3 nucleotides: TGTGCCACCAGTGAATCCGGACAGGGGACCGGGGAGCTGTTTTTC. Its protein is CATSESGQGTGELFF.

This chain links TRBV5-4 with TRBJ1-2; 7 bases map to TRBD1. The CDR3 has 15 residues. Germline CDR1 is SGHNT and CDR2 is YYREEE (reference sequence). J gave up 5 bases and V 3 bases, and 10 bases lay outside the gene matches. In DNA, the CDR3 is TGTGCCAGCAGCTCTTCCGAAGGGGGCGATTATGGCTACACCTTC. Translating it yields CASSSSEGGDYGYTF.

CDR3 coding DNA: TGTGCCAACGGACAGGCCACAGATACGCAGTATTTT. Its protein product is CANGQATDTQYF. The chain has TRBV7-9 and TRBJ2-3; 7 bases map to TRBD1. Germline CDR1 SEHNR, CDR2 FQNEAQ (reference sequence). Losses at the gene ends were 10 bases for V and 2 bases for J; bases not matched to a gene: 3. This CDR3 contains 12 residues.

The rearrangement joins TRBV2 to TRBJ2-3; 10 bases align to TRBD1. The junction had 2 bases not matched to a gene; V was cut back by 5 bases and J by 3 bases. There are 14 residues in the CDR3. Germline assignment: CDR1 SNHLY and CDR2 FYNNEI. The CDR3, as DNA: TGTGCCAGCAGTAGGGACAGGGGTACAGATACGCAGTATTTT. Translation gives CASSRDRGTDTQYF.

The rearrangement joins TRBV11-2 to TRBJ2-7, with 8 bases matching TRBD2. This CDR3 is 15 amino acids long. J was trimmed by 4 bases and V by 5 bases; bases with no gene match: 10. CDR1 is SGHAT, CDR2 FQNNGV, per germline. The CDR3 nucleotides read TGTGCCAGCAGCCGCGGGGGGCTTTTTGAGTACGAGCAGTACTTC. Protein sequence: CASSRGGLFEYEQYF.

V and J are TRBV4-2 and TRBJ2-1, with 8 bases that match TRBD1. J was trimmed by 7 bases and V by 6 bases; bases with no gene match: 14. This CDR3 region has 16 residues. The germline V gene has CDR1 LGHNA and CDR2 YNFKEQ. CDR3 coding DNA: TGTGCCAGCAGTTTAGATACAGGGGGTCTTGAGAATGAGCAGTTCTTC. This sequence encodes CASSLDTGGLENEQFF.

The V and J genes are TRBV9 and TRBJ2-1; 9 bases are a match to TRBD1. CDR3 length: 18 residues. Germline CDR1 SGDLS, CDR2 YYNGEE. Germline trimming cut 0 bases from V and 3 bases from J; bases unmatched to any gene: 10. The DNA for the CDR3 is TGTGCCAGCAGCGTAGCTGGAGGGAGGACAGGGGACTACAATGAGCAGTTCTTC. Protein sequence: CASSVAGGRTGDYNEQFF.

The V and J genes are TRBV7-9 and TRBJ2-2; 13 bases are shared with TRBD2. Trimming cost V 4 bases and J 7 bases; bases outside gene matches: 15. Germline V gene sequence: CDR1 SEHNR, CDR2 FQNEAQ (reference sequence). The CDR3 covers 19 residues. CDR3: CASSSGTTGTSGAYGELFF. The CDR3 DNA sequence: TGTGCCAGCAGCTCCGGGACAACCGGGACTAGCGGGGCTTACGGGGAGCTGTTTTTT.

The genes are TRBV7-2 and TRBJ2-7; 7 positions match TRBD2. Germline V lookup: CDR1 SGHTA, CDR2 FQGNSA. The CDR3 extends over 13 amino acids. With 7 bases clipped from V and 3 bases from J, the junction kept 6 bases outside the gene matches. The CDR3 is CASIRGGGYEQYF. CDR3 DNA: TGTGCCAGCATCCGTGGGGGGGGCTACGAGCAGTACTTC.

The chain combines TRBV6-5 with TRBJ1-2; no reliable D call. This CDR3 is 14 amino acids long. Germline V lookup: CDR1 MNHEY, CDR2 SVGAGI. V dropped 3 bases and J dropped 5 bases, with 13 bases sitting between them. In DNA form, the CDR3 reads TGTGCCAGCAGTTATGGGCATGTTGGGTATGGCTACACCTTC. It is translated as CASSYGHVGYGYTF.